One and the same sample provided the 32 T cell receptor beta chains below, sequenced in a study of spatial heterogeneity in lung cancer. TCRdb independently ran MiXCR on the 5' RACE reads; one entry per CDR3 protein. The table has about 80,000 distinct CDR3 sequences, approximately 8% seen once. As to time point: sample taken at primary tumor resection. The sequencing here drew on PBMCs, taken at surgery. The source is a male donor with early-stage non-small cell lung cancer.

Many counts were recorded for this clonotype. The chain links TRBV14 to TRBJ2-1; 7 bases are shared with TRBD2. The CDR3 length is 16 residues. The ends lost 4 bases at V and 3 bases at J; junction bases unmatched: 9. Germline assignment: CDR1 SGHDN and CDR2 FVKESK. The CDR3 DNA reads as TGTGCCAGCAGCCCCCGAGGACTAGTACGCTACAATGAGCAGTTCTTC. It is translated as CASSPRGLVRYNEQFF. The complete variable domain, with remaining parts taken from reference TRBV14 and TRBJ2-1, reads EAGVTQFPSHSVIEKGQTVTLRCDPISGHDNLYWYRRVMGKEIKFLLHFVKESKQDESGMPNNRFLAERTGGTYSTLKVQPAELEDSGVYFCASSPRGLVRYNEQFFGPGTRLTVL.

The genes are TRBV4-2 and TRBJ2-3; tentatively, D is TRBD1 (6 bases). This CDR3 region has 17 residues. Germline CDR1 LGHNA, CDR2 YNFKEQ. Trimming pared 2 bases from V and 5 bases from J, leaving 20 bases between. This CDR3 reads CASSQTSKGGAKDTQYF. The DNA for the CDR3 is TGTGCCAGCAGCCAAACTTCCAAAGGGGGAGCTAAAGATACGCAGTATTTT.

This chain connects TRBV5-1 to TRBJ1-1; D call uncertain. Trimming removed 4 bases from V and 2 bases from J, with 9 bases in between. Germline values: CDR1 SGHRS, CDR2 YFSETQ. The CDR3 consists of 13 residues. The CDR3 loop reads CASSPHGNTEAFF. CDR3 DNA sequence: TGCGCCAGCAGCCCCCACGGTAACACTGAAGCTTTCTTT.

This clonotype has at least ten counts. This chain joins TRBV12-3 or TRBV12-4 and TRBJ2-3; perhaps TRBD2 as D (6 bases). Trimming took 6 bases from V and 0 from J, leaving 10 bases between them. The CDR3 consists of 14 residues. In DNA, the CDR3 is TGTGCCAGCAGCCTAGCGCGGAGCACAGATACGCAGTATTTT. As protein: CASSLARSTDTQYF.

This clonotype came up many times. This chain joins TRBV20-1 and TRBJ1-4; no definite D call. The V end lost 2 bases, the J end lost 8 bases, and 6 bases lay between the germline ends. The CDR3 spans 11 residues. Looked up from germline, CDR1 is DFQATT and CDR2 is SNEGSKA (reference sequence). The chain's CDR3 is CSARIGEKLFF. The CDR3 DNA reads TGCAGTGCTAGAATCGGGGAAAAACTGTTTTTT.

The genes are TRBV27 and TRBJ2-1; 14 bases line up with TRBD2. The CDR3 runs 15 residues. J lost 7 bases, V lost 5 bases, and 4 bases had no gene match. Germline V gene data show CDR1 as MNHEY and CDR2 as SMNVEV (reference sequence). The CDR3 here is CASSRTSGRRNEQFF. CDR3 coding DNA: TGTGCCAGCAGTCGGACTAGCGGGAGGCGTAATGAGCAGTTCTTC.

This clonotype came up many times. The chain links TRBV29-1 to TRBJ1-1; 8 nucleotides match TRBD1. The CDR3 is 13 amino acids. V gave up 5 bases and J gave up 5 bases; unmatched junction bases: 7. Germline values: CDR1 SQVTM, CDR2 ANQGSEA. The CDR3 protein is CSVIRQGSTEAFF. CDR3 nucleotides: TGCAGCGTTATTAGACAGGGGTCAACTGAAGCTTTCTTT.

This clonotype was recorded at least ten times. The chain links TRBV5-6 to TRBJ1-5; no reliable D call. The CDR3 is made up of 16 amino acids. The germline V and J ends were trimmed by 0 bases and 0 bases, with 10 bases remaining between them. Germline V gene lookup returns CDR1 SGHDT and CDR2 YYEEEE. CDR3 in amino acids: CASSLGGLYSNQPQHF. CDR3 DNA: TGTGCCAGCAGCTTGGGAGGTCTGTATAGCAATCAGCCCCAGCATTTT.

Many counts were recorded for this clonotype. V gene TRBV29-1 combines with J gene TRBJ2-6, with D perhaps TRBD1 (5 bases). The CDR3 runs to 14 residues. Trimming stripped 6 bases from V and 3 bases from J, with 12 bases between. Germline V lookup: CDR1 SQVTM, CDR2 ANQGSEA. CDR3 sequence reads: CSVRDRNGANVLTF. The DNA of the CDR3 is TGCAGCGTCAGGGATAGGAATGGGGCCAACGTCCTGACTTTC.

This sequence joins TRBV12-3 or TRBV12-4 and TRBJ2-7, with D uncertain. The V end lost 2 bases, the J end lost 3 bases, and 14 bases lay between the germline ends. The CDR3 covers 15 residues. The CDR3 bases are TGTGCCAGCAGTTTATTACCGGGCTCGGGCTACGAGCAGTACTTC. This encodes CASSLLPGSGYEQYF.

This clonotype appeared a few times. The rearrangement links TRBV6-5 to TRBJ2-2; TRBD2 matches at 11 bases. Losses at the gene ends were 5 bases for V and 4 bases for J; bases not matched to a gene: 3. Germline lookup yields CDR1 MNHEY and CDR2 SVGAGI. The CDR3 length is 15 residues. This chain's CDR3 is CASSRTSGGTGELFF. CDR3 sequence (DNA): TGTGCCAGCAGTCGTACTAGCGGGGGCACCGGGGAGCTGTTTTTT.

The genes are TRBV24-1 and TRBJ1-5; possible D gene TRBD1, 5 bases. The ends were cut back, 1 base at V and 6 bases at J, with 12 bases in the middle. CDR3 length: 15 residues. Germline assignment: CDR1 KGHDR and CDR2 SFDVKD. The CDR3 DNA reads TGTGCCACCAGTGATTTAAAGGGGCCGGGTCAGCCCCAGCATTTT. This gives the protein CATSDLKGPGQPQHF.

In this sample, this clonotype turned up a few times. This chain links TRBV3-1 with TRBJ2-4; D perhaps matches TRBD1 (6 bases). The V end lost 3 bases, the J end lost 9 bases, and 12 bases lay between the germline ends. Per the germline V gene, CDR1 is LGHDT and CDR2 is YNNKEL (reference sequence). There are 13 residues in the CDR3. Here the CDR3 DNA reads TGTGCCAGCAGCCAGGCCCAGGGGAGCATTCAGTACTTC. It encodes CASSQAQGSIQYF.

This clonotype was counted at least ten times. The CDR3 here is CASGLPAGEQFF. The DNA for the CDR3 is TGTGCTAGTGGTTTGCCAGCGGGAGAGCAGTTCTTC. The chain has TRBV12-5 and TRBJ2-1; 7 positions match TRBD2. This CDR3 has 12 residues. From germline, CDR1 is LGHNT and CDR2 FRNRAP. J lost 10 bases, V lost 2 bases, and 2 bases had no gene match. Full variable domain (remainder filled in from reference TRBV12-5 and TRBJ2-1): DARVTQTPRHKVTEMGQEVTMRCQPILGHNTVFWYRQTMMQGLELLAYFRNRAPLDDSGMPKDRFSAEMPDATLATLKIQPSEPRDSAVYFCASGLPAGEQFFGPGTRLTVL.

This clonotype was picked up a small number of times. The gene calls are TRBV19 and TRBJ2-7; D is unresolved. Trimming removed 10 bases from V and 4 bases from J, with 17 bases in between. CDR1 and CDR2 (germline): LNHDA, SQIVND (reference sequence). CDR3 length: 13 residues. The CDR3, as DNA: TGTGCCATCTCGACCGGATTCGGTTACGAGCAGTACTTC. Its protein is CAISTGFGYEQYF.

This clonotype was detected many times. The V call is TRBV7-2, the J call TRBJ1-5; D remains ambiguous. The CDR3 contains 15 residues. Germline loops: CDR1 SGHTA, CDR2 FQGNSA. Trimming took 3 bases from V and 4 from J, leaving 13 bases between them. In DNA, the CDR3 is TGTGCCAGCAGCTTGGCTGCCGGCGGAAATCAGCCCCAGCATTTT. Translated: CASSLAAGGNQPQHF.

This clonotype has ten or more counts. This chain joins TRBV4-1 and TRBJ2-7; 9 bases line up with TRBD1. The CDR3 runs 15 residues. Trimming removed 1 base from V and 3 bases from J; junction bases left unmatched: 4. Germline CDR1 MGHRA, CDR2 YSYEKL. DNA of the CDR3: TGCGCCAGCAGCCAAGGGACAGGGGAAATCTACGAGCAGTACTTC. It yields the protein CASSQGTGEIYEQYF.

This clonotype was seen ten or more times. V gene TRBV5-6 combines with J gene TRBJ2-5; D gene uncertain. Trimming took 2 bases from V and 2 from J, leaving 13 bases between them. The germline V gene has CDR1 SGHDT and CDR2 YYEEEE. The CDR3 is 15 amino acids. The DNA of the CDR3 is TGTGCCAGCAGCTTTGAATCGACACTTCAAGAGACCCAGTACTTC. Protein sequence: CASSFESTLQETQYF.

This clonotype was counted at least ten times. V is TRBV10-3 and J is TRBJ2-5; D is perhaps TRBD2 (5 bases). Trimming took 10 bases from V and 3 from J, leaving 12 bases between them. The CDR3 spans 12 residues. Per the germline V gene, CDR1 is ENHRY and CDR2 is SYGVKD. The CDR3 region has the DNA TGTGCCACCAGAGGGTCGGAAGAGACCCAGTACTTC. Protein product: CATRGSEETQYF.

This clonotype was observed many times. This chain connects TRBV3-1 to TRBJ1-1, with D hard to call. The germline V gene has CDR1 LGHDT and CDR2 YNNKEL (reference sequence). V was trimmed by 0 bases and J by 5 bases, leaving 7 bases between them. The CDR3 has 13 amino acids. The CDR3 region has the DNA TGTGCCAGCAGCCAAGATATGGGTACTGAAGCTTTCTTT. Amino acids: CASSQDMGTEAFF.

The V call is TRBV5-1, the J call TRBJ2-7; D gene unclear. This CDR3 is 14 amino acids long. Trimming removed 0 bases at V and 0 bases at J, with 7 bases between. Germline loops: CDR1 SGHRS, CDR2 YFSETQ. CDR3 sequence: CASSLGHYSYEQYF. The CDR3 DNA is TGCGCCAGCAGCTTGGGGCACTACTCCTACGAGCAGTACTTC.

This clonotype has ten or more counts. The chain recombines TRBV14 with TRBJ2-5; 8 bases fit TRBD2. Germline V lookup: CDR1 SGHDN, CDR2 FVKESK. The CDR3 extends over 17 amino acids. The J segment lost 3 bases and the V segment lost 0 bases, leaving 9 bases of the junction unmatched. CDR3 in DNA: TGTGCCAGCAGCCAAGATGCGGGAGGCGGGCCTAAAGAGACCCAGTACTTC. This gives the protein CASSQDAGGGPKETQYF. Looking up the rest from reference TRBV14 and TRBJ2-5 gives the full variable domain: EAGVTQFPSHSVIEKGQTVTLRCDPISGHDNLYWYRRVMGKEIKFLLHFVKESKQDESGMPNNRFLAERTGGTYSTLKVQPAELEDSGVYFCASSQDAGGGPKETQYFGPGTRLLVL.

This clonotype was recorded many times. The chain carries TRBV7-9 and TRBJ2-3; TRBD1 matches 7 bases. The CDR3 spans 14 residues. The J segment lost 2 bases and the V segment lost 5 bases, leaving 4 bases of the junction unmatched. The V gene's germline CDR1 is SEHNR and CDR2 FQNEAQ (reference sequence). CDR3 protein: CASSRDRDTDTQYF. Written as DNA, the CDR3 is TGTGCCAGCAGCCGGGACAGAGACACAGATACGCAGTATTTT. Full variable domain (missing parts from reference TRBV7-9 and TRBJ2-3): DTGVSQNPRHKITKRGQNVTFRCDPISEHNRLYWYRQTLGQGPEFLTYFQNEAQLEKSRLLSDRFSAERPKGSFSTLEIQRTEQGDSAMYLCASSRDRDTDTQYFGPGTRLTVL.

Ten or more counts support this clonotype. The chain employs TRBV29-1 and TRBJ2-1, with TRBD2 matching 10 bases. This CDR3 has 16 residues. V gave up 6 bases and J gave up 9 bases; unmatched junction bases: 17. Germline values: CDR1 SQVTM, CDR2 ANQGSEA. The CDR3: CSVPLLAGDASGEQFF. The CDR3 nucleotides are TGCAGCGTACCCCTTCTAGCGGGAGACGCGAGCGGTGAGCAGTTCTTC.

The chain joins TRBV5-4 to TRBJ2-2, with a weak D call TRBD1 (5 bases). Trimming shortened V by 3 bases and J by 5 bases, and 14 bases separated the two germline ends. The CDR3 consists of 15 residues. Germline V CDR1 and CDR2: SGHNT, YYREEE (reference sequence). Here the CDR3 reads CASSSMGPRTGELFF. CDR3 sequence (DNA): TGTGCCAGCAGCTCAATGGGGCCGCGAACCGGGGAGCTGTTTTTT.

This clonotype was counted at least ten times. Relative to the germline gene, one junction end is altered; a read error may explain this. This chain uses TRBV4-1 with TRBJ1-4; D might be TRBD1 (6 bases). Germline loops: CDR1 MGHRA, CDR2 YSYEKL. The CDR3 is 17 amino acids. In nucleotides, the CDR3 is TGCGCCAGCAGACAAGTTGGGGGGCGAGCCCCTAATGAAAAACTGTTTTTT. It specifies CASRQVGGRAPNEKLFF.

This clonotype was detected ten times or more. The rearrangement links TRBV5-6 to TRBJ2-7; no clear D gene. CDR3 length equals 16 residues. Trimming shortened V by 1 base and J by 6 bases, and 20 bases separated the two germline ends. Germline V lookup: CDR1 SGHDT, CDR2 YYEEEE. As DNA, the CDR3 is TGTGCCAGCAGCTTGTTGCCCGGCGCCTATTCAGCCGAGCAGTACTTC. Its translation: CASSLLPGAYSAEQYF. Together with reference TRBV5-6 and TRBJ2-7, the CDR3 gives the full variable domain: DAGVTQSPTHLIKTRGQQVTLRCSPKSGHDTVSWYQQALGQGPQFIFQYYEEEERQRGNFPDRFSGHQFPNYSSELNVNALLLGDSALYLCASSLLPGAYSAEQYFGPGTRLTVT.

This clonotype was seen repeatedly, ten times or more. The chain carries TRBV29-1 and TRBJ1-2; TRBD1 agrees at 9 bases. V lost 7 bases and J lost 4; bases outside the gene matches: 13. CDR1 SQVTM and CDR2 ANQGSEA come from the germline V gene. The CDR3 contains 15 residues. CDR3 in amino acids: CSAGGWTGERYGYTF. The DNA of the CDR3 is TGCAGCGCCGGAGGGTGGACAGGGGAGCGCTATGGCTACACCTTC.

This clonotype was detected a few times. The rearrangement links TRBV29-1 to TRBJ1-1, with D hard to call. This CDR3 comprises 13 residues. V was trimmed by 3 bases and J by 4 bases, leaving 12 bases between them. CDR1 is SQVTM and CDR2 is ANQGSEA in the germline V gene. The CDR3 bases are TGCAGCGTTGATAGTCAGGTGGGCACTGAAGCTTTCTTT. As protein: CSVDSQVGTEAFF.

This clonotype came up many times. The chain recombines TRBV7-9 with TRBJ1-4; D gene uncertain. CDR1 is SEHNR and CDR2 is FQNEAQ in the germline V gene (reference sequence). The CDR3 has 14 amino acids. V was cut by 5 bases and J by 4 bases, with 11 bases left in between. CDR3 DNA sequence: TGTGCCAGCAGCCTCAGATCAGTTAATGAAAAACTGTTTTTT. It encodes CASSLRSVNEKLFF.

V usage is TRBV6-4 and J usage is TRBJ2-1, with TRBD1 matching 8 bases. This CDR3 is 14 amino acids long. Germline V lookup: CDR1 MRHNA, CDR2 SNTAGT. Trimming at V came to 4 bases and at J to 6 bases, leaving 5 bases not matched to a gene. In DNA form, the CDR3 reads TGTGCCAGCAGTGCTCAGGGGGCAGGCAATGAGCAGTTCTTC. It specifies CASSAQGAGNEQFF.

The chain carries TRBV30 and TRBJ1-4; 8 bases agree with TRBD1. V lost 6 bases and J lost 2; bases outside the gene matches: 5. The CDR3 is 14 residues long. The germline V gene has CDR1 GTSNPN and CDR2 SVGIG (reference sequence). CDR3 in amino acids: CACSDRGTNEKLFF. CDR3 nucleotide sequence: TGTGCCTGCTCTGACAGGGGCACTAATGAAAAACTGTTTTTT.